A selection of T cell receptor beta chains follows, all from one sample in a study of OX40 agonist ivuxolimab in advanced cancers. Clones were read by immunoSEQ multiplex PCR, and TCRdb kept only the in-frame ones, dropping some. The sample has about 40,000 clones; roughly 84% are singletons. This material consisted of CD4+ or CD8+ T cells sorted from blood, taken in a trial of the OX40 agonist ivuxolimab. The receptors shown here come from an adult with an advanced solid tumor such as melanoma, head and neck, liver or kidney cancer. Both conserved end residues are part of each CDR3. Each record gives: clone size, V gene, J gene, CDR3 protein. Only part of the rows carry a size: once, few, many, or a class if the clone is expanded.

clone size: once; V gene: TRBV30; J gene: TRBJ2-1; CDR3 protein: CARMGQARDEQFF
clone size: .; V gene: TRBV9; J gene: TRBJ1-6; CDR3 protein: CASSVSGGTTPLHF
clone size: .; V gene: TRBV18; J gene: TRBJ2-1; CDR3 protein: CASSPERTYSYNEQFF
clone size: .; V gene: TRBV11-2; J gene: TRBJ1-1; CDR3 protein: CASSLGSGGTLNTEAFF
clone size: .; V gene: TRBV7-6; J gene: TRBJ2-3; CDR3 protein: CASSHPTSDPLAGTDTQYF
clone size: .; V gene: TRBV30; J gene: TRBJ2-2; CDR3 protein: CAWILHLGDGELFF
clone size: .; V gene: TRBV6-6; J gene: TRBJ1-2; CDR3 protein: CASSTLESNYGYTF
clone size: .; V gene: TRBV4-3; J gene: TRBJ1-1; CDR3 protein: CASSQDREIMNTEAFF
clone size: medium-sized; V gene: TRBV6-5; J gene: TRBJ2-3; CDR3 protein: CASSLQSTDTQYF
clone size: .; V gene: TRBV19; J gene: TRBJ2-5; CDR3 protein: CASSRDPRQTQYF
clone size: .; V gene: TRBV19; J gene: TRBJ1-2; CDR3 protein: CASTSDRGIFYGYTF
clone size: medium-sized; V gene: TRBV4-3; J gene: TRBJ1-6; CDR3 protein: CASSQDAPAGSNSPLHF
clone size: .; V gene: TRBV4-1; J gene: TRBJ2-5; CDR3 protein: CASSQDWSRETQYF
clone size: .; V gene: TRBV7-6; J gene: TRBJ2-2; CDR3 protein: CASSVSKSGPTKYGELFF
clone size: .; V gene: TRBV19; J gene: TRBJ1-2; CDR3 protein: CATLRGGRNYGYTF
clone size: few; V gene: TRBV4-3; J gene: TRBJ1-6; CDR3 protein: CASSQYAGSPLHF
clone size: .; V gene: TRBV7-3; J gene: TRBJ2-3; CDR3 protein: CASSALSRDRGADTQYF
clone size: .; V gene: TRBV9; J gene: TRBJ1-2; CDR3 protein: CASSVSQQGFYGYTF
clone size: .; V gene: TRBV14; J gene: TRBJ2-7; CDR3 protein: CASSLSYEQYF
clone size: .; V gene: TRBV19; J gene: TRBJ1-3; CDR3 protein: CASSQIQGAPGNTIYF
clone size: .; V gene: TRBV9; J gene: TRBJ2-7; CDR3 protein: CASSTTGKEQYF
clone size: medium-sized; V gene: TRBV7-2; J gene: TRBJ2-7; CDR3 protein: CASSPRTVSYEQYF
clone size: .; V gene: TRBV13; J gene: TRBJ2-3; CDR3 protein: CASSGFGSVTTDTQYF
clone size: few; V gene: TRBV5-6; J gene: TRBJ2-5; CDR3 protein: CASSWVRGGEETQYF
clone size: .; V gene: TRBV13; J gene: TRBJ2-5; CDR3 protein: CASSSTSPSETQYF
clone size: .; V gene: TRBV4-3; J gene: TRBJ2-1; CDR3 protein: CASSQGGTARYNEQFF
clone size: .; V gene: TRBV7-7; J gene: TRBJ2-1; CDR3 protein: CASSQGQEYNEQFF
clone size: .; V gene: TRBV6-5; J gene: TRBJ2-2; CDR3 protein: CASSYSTGLDTGELFF
clone size: .; V gene: TRBV11-3; J gene: TRBJ2-1; CDR3 protein: CASSSPGLDYNEQFF
clone size: .; V gene: TRBV15; J gene: TRBJ1-5; CDR3 protein: CATVEDYSNQPQHF
clone size: .; V gene: TRBV7-3; J gene: TRBJ2-1; CDR3 protein: CASASRRGNNEQFF
clone size: .; V gene: TRBV5-4; J gene: TRBJ2-3; CDR3 protein: CASSLGRTQYF
clone size: .; V gene: TRBV2; J gene: TRBJ1-1; CDR3 protein: CASSELWNTEAFF
clone size: .; V gene: TRBV9; J gene: TRBJ1-4; CDR3 protein: CASSVAAREGNEKLFF
clone size: .; V gene: TRBV27; J gene: TRBJ2-7; CDR3 protein: CASSPDSFYEQYF
clone size: once; V gene: TRBV18; J gene: TRBJ1-3; CDR3 protein: CASSPPPTRWGNTIYF
clone size: .; V gene: TRBV11-2; J gene: TRBJ1-4; CDR3 protein: CASRLQGGREKLFF
clone size: .; V gene: TRBV9; J gene: TRBJ1-1; CDR3 protein: CASSVEGLNTEAFF
clone size: .; V gene: TRBV6-5; J gene: TRBJ1-6; CDR3 protein: CASRTGGVYSPLHF
clone size: .; V gene: TRBV6-5; J gene: TRBJ1-1; CDR3 protein: CASSYRTDMNTEAFF
clone size: few; V gene: TRBV9; J gene: TRBJ1-2; CDR3 protein: CASSLGAAAYTF
clone size: .; V gene: TRBV11-3; J gene: TRBJ2-1; CDR3 protein: CASSSRGTDYNEQFF
clone size: .; V gene: TRBV29-1; J gene: TRBJ1-1; CDR3 protein: CSAIGTGITEAFF
clone size: .; V gene: TRBV5-1; J gene: TRBJ2-5; CDR3 protein: CASSRLAGGVGQETQYF
clone size: .; V gene: TRBV7-3; J gene: TRBJ1-3; CDR3 protein: CASSLTGDPGNTIYF
clone size: .; V gene: TRBV6-1; J gene: TRBJ1-1; CDR3 protein: CASSDYMNTEAFF
clone size: .; V gene: TRBV13; J gene: TRBJ2-7; CDR3 protein: CASSFYQTSGGSHEQYF
clone size: .; V gene: TRBV6-5; J gene: TRBJ1-1; CDR3 protein: CASSYSAVMNTEAFF
clone size: .; V gene: TRBV15; J gene: TRBJ1-2; CDR3 protein: CATSRADGRYTF
clone size: .; V gene: TRBV4-3; J gene: TRBJ2-2; CDR3 protein: CASSHPLGDRGHTGELFF
clone size: .; V gene: TRBV19; J gene: TRBJ1-3; CDR3 protein: CASSLTAGNTIYF
clone size: medium-sized; V gene: TRBV11-2; J gene: TRBJ1-6; CDR3 protein: CASNIGDSPLHF
clone size: .; V gene: TRBV6-1; J gene: TRBJ2-5; CDR3 protein: CASRAHRGLGETQYF